Sequencing of this TCR beta chain was carried out in a study of OX40 agonist ivuxolimab in advanced cancers. Broader study findings: Low levels of normalized T-cell clonal expansion also appeared in some nonresponders. Antigens targeted by the expanded peripheral T cells were not determined.

Autoimmune disease history or systemic immunosuppression disqualified patients. A note on this clone: What it binds is not known.

Method: immunoSEQ multiplex PCR; TCRdb's copy keeps in-frame clones and lacks some. The data show around 67,000 clones, 70% to 90% seen once. The CDR3 has 15 amino acids. In germline, CDR1 is MNHEY, CDR2 SMNVEV (reference sequence). Unmatched junction bases numbered 9, after V lost 2 bases and J lost 8 bases. The clonotype comes from an adult with an advanced solid tumor such as melanoma, head and neck, liver or kidney cancer. The chain has TRBV27 and TRBJ1-2; 9 bases fit TRBD1. The starting material was CD4+ or CD8+ T cells sorted from blood, obtained in a trial of the OX40 agonist ivuxolimab. CDR3 sequence: CASSLRTGTGSGYTF. The CDR3 DNA sequence: TGTGCCAGCAGTTTACGAACCGGGACAGGGTCCGGCTACACCTTC.